A selection of T cell receptor beta chains follows, all from one sample in a study of cytomegalovirus exposure and HLA in healthy donors. Produced via immunoSEQ multiplex PCR; TCRdb's table is partial and in-frame only. The sample shows 130,000 or so clones, about four fifths of them seen only once. The sequenced material came from PBMCs. Every receptor here comes from a man in his late teens or twenties in good health and CMV-seropositive. The CDR3 runs from the conserved cysteine through the conserved F or W. The order of the fields is J gene, D gene, V gene, clone size, CDR3 length, CDR3 protein, CDR3 DNA. A D gene is named only where the DNA matches it firmly. Part of the rows lack a size; the others show once, few, many or a class for expanded clones.

J gene: TRBJ2-7
D gene: TRBD2
V gene: TRBV15
clone size: NA
CDR3 length: 15
CDR3 protein: CATSRGGRGSYEQYF
CDR3 DNA: TGTGCCACCAGCAGAGGGGGGAGGGGCTCCTACGAGCAGTACTTC

J gene: TRBJ2-1
D gene: TRBD2
V gene: TRBV5-1
clone size: NA
CDR3 length: 16
CDR3 protein: CASSLSSGSSYNEQFF
CDR3 DNA: TGCGCCAGCAGCTTGTCTAGCGGGAGCTCCTACAATGAGCAGTTCTTC

J gene: TRBJ1-1
D gene: NA
V gene: TRBV4-1
clone size: few
CDR3 length: 13
CDR3 protein: CASSQVLRAEAFF
CDR3 DNA: TGCGCCAGCAGCCAAGTTCTACGGGCTGAAGCTTTCTTT

J gene: TRBJ1-3
D gene: TRBD1
V gene: TRBV28
clone size: NA
CDR3 length: 16
CDR3 protein: CASSSPRGPAGNTIYF
CDR3 DNA: TGTGCCAGCAGTTCCCCCAGGGGGCCGGCTGGAAACACCATATATTTT

J gene: TRBJ1-1
D gene: NA
V gene: TRBV6-5
clone size: NA
CDR3 length: 13
CDR3 protein: CASSYSRATEAFF
CDR3 DNA: TGTGCCAGCAGTTACTCCAGGGCCACTGAAGCTTTCTTT

J gene: TRBJ1-1
D gene: TRBD1
V gene: TRBV13
clone size: NA
CDR3 length: 14
CDR3 protein: CASSLGDRVTEAFF
CDR3 DNA: TGTGCCAGCAGCTTAGGGGACAGGGTCACTGAAGCTTTCTTT

J gene: TRBJ2-3
D gene: TRBD1
V gene: TRBV5-1
clone size: NA
CDR3 length: 16
CDR3 protein: CASSLEGQTLTDTQYF
CDR3 DNA: TGCGCCAGCAGCTTGGAGGGACAGACTCTCACAGATACGCAGTATTTT

J gene: TRBJ2-6
D gene: NA
V gene: TRBV5-1
clone size: NA
CDR3 length: 16
CDR3 protein: CASSLEGGAGANVLTF
CDR3 DNA: TGCGCCAGCAGCTTGGAGGGGGGGGCTGGGGCCAACGTCCTGACTTTC

J gene: TRBJ1-2
D gene: NA
V gene: TRBV29-1
clone size: NA
CDR3 length: 13
CDR3 protein: CSVESPRGYGYTF
CDR3 DNA: TGCAGCGTTGAATCGCCCAGAGGCTATGGCTACACCTTC

J gene: TRBJ2-7
D gene: NA
V gene: TRBV18
clone size: NA
CDR3 length: 15
CDR3 protein: CASSPPTGNYYEQYF
CDR3 DNA: TGTGCCAGCTCACCACCCACAGGGAACTACTACGAGCAGTACTTC

J gene: TRBJ2-6
D gene: TRBD1
V gene: TRBV6-6
clone size: NA
CDR3 length: 15
CDR3 protein: CASTTRTGRANVLTF
CDR3 DNA: TGTGCCAGCACCACTAGGACAGGCAGGGCCAACGTCCTGACTTTC

J gene: TRBJ1-4
D gene: NA
V gene: TRBV30
clone size: NA
CDR3 length: 11
CDR3 protein: CAWSDREKLFF
CDR3 DNA: TGTGCCTGGAGTGATCGGGAAAAACTGTTTTTT

J gene: TRBJ1-2
D gene: TRBD1
V gene: TRBV6-5
clone size: NA
CDR3 length: 15
CDR3 protein: CASSYSTGQDYGYTF
CDR3 DNA: TGTGCCAGCAGTTACTCCACAGGACAGGACTATGGCTACACCTTC

J gene: TRBJ2-7
D gene: TRBD2
V gene: TRBV7-2
clone size: NA
CDR3 length: 17
CDR3 protein: CASSFSTSGSRYYEQYF
CDR3 DNA: TGTGCCAGCAGCTTCTCGACTAGCGGGAGTAGGTATTACGAGCAGTACTTC

J gene: TRBJ2-7
D gene: TRBD2
V gene: TRBV19
clone size: NA
CDR3 length: 18
CDR3 protein: CASSIRGYQRAGADEQYF
CDR3 DNA: TGTGCCAGTAGTATAAGGGGCTATCAGCGAGCGGGAGCTGACGAGCAGTACTTC

J gene: TRBJ2-7
D gene: NA
V gene: TRBV2
clone size: NA
CDR3 length: 15
CDR3 protein: CASSAAGLSSYEQYF
CDR3 DNA: TGTGCCAGCAGTGCGGCGGGACTCAGCTCCTACGAGCAGTACTTC

J gene: TRBJ2-1
D gene: TRBD2
V gene: TRBV11-2
clone size: once
CDR3 length: 18
CDR3 protein: CASSLGISGSRGYNEQFF
CDR3 DNA: TGTGCCAGCAGCCTAGGAATTAGCGGGAGTCGGGGGTACAATGAGCAGTTCTTC

J gene: TRBJ1-1
D gene: NA
V gene: TRBV4-1
clone size: NA
CDR3 length: 14
CDR3 protein: CASSQARGYTEAFF
CDR3 DNA: TGCGCCAGCAGCCAAGCCAGGGGTTACACTGAAGCTTTCTTT

J gene: TRBJ2-7
D gene: TRBD2
V gene: TRBV7-2
clone size: NA
CDR3 length: 13
CDR3 protein: CASSLGEGYEQYF
CDR3 DNA: TGTGCCAGCAGCTTAGGGGAGGGTTACGAGCAGTACTTC

J gene: TRBJ2-7
D gene: TRBD1
V gene: TRBV28
clone size: NA
CDR3 length: 12
CDR3 protein: CASSDRAWEQYF
CDR3 DNA: TGTGCCAGCAGCGACAGGGCGTGGGAGCAGTACTTC

J gene: TRBJ2-1
D gene: TRBD1
V gene: TRBV28
clone size: NA
CDR3 length: 15
CDR3 protein: CASSLGQGKDNEQFF
CDR3 DNA: TGTGCCAGCAGTTTAGGACAGGGGAAGGACAATGAGCAGTTCTTC

J gene: TRBJ2-7
D gene: TRBD2
V gene: TRBV7-6
clone size: NA
CDR3 length: 15
CDR3 protein: CASSYRLAGGDEQYF
CDR3 DNA: TGTGCCAGCAGCTACAGACTAGCGGGAGGGGACGAGCAGTACTTC

J gene: TRBJ1-5
D gene: NA
V gene: TRBV5-4
clone size: NA
CDR3 length: 14
CDR3 protein: CASSLSGSNQPQHF
CDR3 DNA: TGTGCCAGCAGCTTGTCGGGGTCGAATCAGCCCCAGCATTTT

J gene: TRBJ2-3
D gene: TRBD2
V gene: TRBV11-2
clone size: NA
CDR3 length: 15
CDR3 protein: CASSLRETGRSTQYF
CDR3 DNA: TGTGCCAGCAGCTTGCGGGAGACGGGCCGCTCCACGCAGTATTTT

J gene: TRBJ1-1
D gene: NA
V gene: TRBV5-6
clone size: NA
CDR3 length: 16
CDR3 protein: CASSLRGNSGLSEAFF
CDR3 DNA: TGTGCCAGCAGCTTGAGGGGGAATTCCGGGCTCAGTGAAGCTTTCTTT

J gene: TRBJ1-3
D gene: NA
V gene: TRBV6-6
clone size: NA
CDR3 length: 14
CDR3 protein: CASNPGTSGNTIYF
CDR3 DNA: TGCGCCAGCAACCCTGGGACATCTGGAAACACCATATATTTT

J gene: TRBJ1-1
D gene: NA
V gene: TRBV5-1
clone size: NA
CDR3 length: 13
CDR3 protein: CASSGTLNTEAFF
CDR3 DNA: TGCGCCAGCAGCGGGACACTGAACACTGAAGCTTTCTTT